The clone carrying this T cell receptor beta chain has only a few counts. What it recognizes is unknown. This entry comes from a study of response to subunit inactivated influenza vaccine. TCRdb recomputed calls from the RT-PCR reads with MiXCR, one row per CDR3 protein. The sample yields about 530,000 distinct CDR3 sequences, 12% seen once. Study outcomes and limitations: After each seasonal influenza vaccination, few new T cells are recruited, the authors suggested.

CDR1 and CDR2 (germline): KGHSH, LQKENI. The V and J ends lost 5 bases and 2 bases, in that order; junction bases with no gene match: 4. The CDR3 consists of 15 residues. This clonotype was obtained from a man aged 50-60 years who received an inactivated influenza vaccine. The chain carries TRBV18 and TRBJ2-3; 10 bases line up with TRBD2. This specimen was PBMCs from blood, taken on the day of vaccination. The CDR3 region is CASSSLAGNTDTQYF. CDR3 coding DNA: TGTGCCAGCTCATCACTAGCGGGAAACACAGATACGCAGTATTTT.